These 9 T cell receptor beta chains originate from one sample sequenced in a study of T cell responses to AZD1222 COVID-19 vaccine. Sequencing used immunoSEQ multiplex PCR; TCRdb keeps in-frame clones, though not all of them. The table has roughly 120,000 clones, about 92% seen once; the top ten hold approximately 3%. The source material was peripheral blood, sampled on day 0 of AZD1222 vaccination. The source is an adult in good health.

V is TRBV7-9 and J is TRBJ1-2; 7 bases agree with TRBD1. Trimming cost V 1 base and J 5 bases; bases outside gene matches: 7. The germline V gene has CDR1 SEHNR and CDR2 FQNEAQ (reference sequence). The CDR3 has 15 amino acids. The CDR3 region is CASSLDGRQGYGYTF. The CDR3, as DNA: TGTGCCAGCAGCTTAGACGGAAGACAGGGTTATGGCTACACCTTC.

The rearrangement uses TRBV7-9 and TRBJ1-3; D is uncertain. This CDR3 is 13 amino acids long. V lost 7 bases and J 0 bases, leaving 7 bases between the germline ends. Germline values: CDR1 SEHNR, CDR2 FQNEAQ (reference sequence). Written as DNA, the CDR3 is TGTGCCAGCACTGGATTCTCTGGAAACACCATATATTTT. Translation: CASTGFSGNTIYF.

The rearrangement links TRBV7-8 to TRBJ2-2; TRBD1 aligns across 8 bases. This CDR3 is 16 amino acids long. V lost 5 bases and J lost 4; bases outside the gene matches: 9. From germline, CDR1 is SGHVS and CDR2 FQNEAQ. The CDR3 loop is CASSQPQGAGTGELFF. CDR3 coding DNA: TGTGCCAGCAGCCAGCCCCAGGGGGCGGGCACCGGGGAGCTGTTTTTT. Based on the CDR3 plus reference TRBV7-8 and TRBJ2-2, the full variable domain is GAGVSQSPRYKVAKRGQDVALRCDPISGHVSLFWYQQALGQGPEFLTYFQNEAQLDKSGLPSDRFFAERPEGSVSTLKIQRTQQEDSAVYLCASSQPQGAGTGELFFGEGSRLTVL.

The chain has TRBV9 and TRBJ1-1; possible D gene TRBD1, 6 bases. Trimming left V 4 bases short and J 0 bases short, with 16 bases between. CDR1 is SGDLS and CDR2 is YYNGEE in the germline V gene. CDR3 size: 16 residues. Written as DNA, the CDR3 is TGTGCCAGCAGCATATACCCCAGGGGTGTGAACACTGAAGCTTTCTTT. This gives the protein CASSIYPRGVNTEAFF.

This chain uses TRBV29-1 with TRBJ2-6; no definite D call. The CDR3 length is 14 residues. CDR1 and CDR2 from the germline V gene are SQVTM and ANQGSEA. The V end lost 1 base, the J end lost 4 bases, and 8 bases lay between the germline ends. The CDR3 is CSVEAPPGANVLTF. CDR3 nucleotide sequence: TGCAGCGTTGAAGCCCCACCCGGGGCCAACGTCCTGACTTTC.

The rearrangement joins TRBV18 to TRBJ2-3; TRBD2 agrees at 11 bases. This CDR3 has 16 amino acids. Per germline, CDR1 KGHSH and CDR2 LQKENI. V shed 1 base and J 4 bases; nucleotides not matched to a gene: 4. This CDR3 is CASSPRLAGTPDTQYF. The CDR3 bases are TGTGCCAGCTCACCACGACTAGCGGGAACCCCAGATACGCAGTATTTT.

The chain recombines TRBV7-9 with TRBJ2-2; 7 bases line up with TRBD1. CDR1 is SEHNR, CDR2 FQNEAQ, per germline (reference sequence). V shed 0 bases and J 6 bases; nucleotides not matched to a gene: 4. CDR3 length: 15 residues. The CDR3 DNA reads TGTGCCAGCAGCTTAGCCCCCACAGGGGCCGGGGAGCTGTTTTTT. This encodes CASSLAPTGAGELFF. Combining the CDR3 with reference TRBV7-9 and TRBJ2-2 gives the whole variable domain DTGVSQNPRHKITKRGQNVTFRCDPISEHNRLYWYRQTLGQGPEFLTYFQNEAQLEKSRLLSDRFSAERPKGSFSTLEIQRTEQGDSAMYLCASSLAPTGAGELFFGEGSRLTVL.

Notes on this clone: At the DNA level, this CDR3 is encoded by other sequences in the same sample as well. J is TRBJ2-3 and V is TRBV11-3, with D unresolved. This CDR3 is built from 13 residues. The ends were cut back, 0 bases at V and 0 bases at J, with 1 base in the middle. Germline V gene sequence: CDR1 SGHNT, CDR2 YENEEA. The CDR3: CASSLESTDTQYF. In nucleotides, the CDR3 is TGTGCCAGCAGCTTAGAAAGCACAGATACGCAGTATTTT. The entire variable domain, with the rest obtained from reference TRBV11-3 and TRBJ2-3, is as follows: EAGVVQSPRYKIIEKKQPVAFWCNPISGHNTLYWYLQNLGQGPELLIRYENEEAVDDSQLPKDRFSAERLKGVDSTLKIQPAELGDSAVYLCASSLESTDTQYFGPGTRLTVL.

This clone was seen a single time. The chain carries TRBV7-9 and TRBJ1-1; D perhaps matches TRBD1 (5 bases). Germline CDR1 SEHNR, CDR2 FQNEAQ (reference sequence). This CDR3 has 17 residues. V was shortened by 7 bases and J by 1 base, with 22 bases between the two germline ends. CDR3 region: CASTQPTHRLGNTEAFF. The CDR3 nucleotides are TGTGCCAGCACGCAACCCACCCACAGGTTGGGGAACACTGAAGCTTTCTTT.